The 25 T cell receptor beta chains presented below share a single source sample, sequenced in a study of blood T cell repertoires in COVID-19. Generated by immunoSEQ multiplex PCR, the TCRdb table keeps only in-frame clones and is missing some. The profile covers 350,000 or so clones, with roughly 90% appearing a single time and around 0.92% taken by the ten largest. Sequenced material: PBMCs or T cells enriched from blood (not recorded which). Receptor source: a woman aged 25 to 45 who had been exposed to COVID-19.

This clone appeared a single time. CDR3 sequence: CASSRQVPNTEAFF. The CDR3 coding sequence is TGTGCCAGCAGTCGACAGGTGCCGAACACTGAAGCTTTCTTT. The J gene is TRBJ1-1, the V gene TRBV28, with a weak D call TRBD1 (6 bases). Trimming left V 5 bases short and J 1 base short, with 11 bases between. The CDR3 is 14 amino acids. Germline V gives CDR1 MDHEN, CDR2 SYDVKM.

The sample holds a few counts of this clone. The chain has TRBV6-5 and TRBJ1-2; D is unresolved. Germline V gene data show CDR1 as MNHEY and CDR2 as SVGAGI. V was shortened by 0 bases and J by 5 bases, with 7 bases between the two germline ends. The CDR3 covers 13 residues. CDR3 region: CASSYSNQYGYTF. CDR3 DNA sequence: TGTGCCAGCAGTTACTCGAACCAGTATGGCTACACCTTC.

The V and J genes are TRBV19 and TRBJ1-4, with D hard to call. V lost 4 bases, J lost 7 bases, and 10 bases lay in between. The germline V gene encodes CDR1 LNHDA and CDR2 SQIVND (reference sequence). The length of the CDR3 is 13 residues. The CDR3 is CASSTEPGEKLFF. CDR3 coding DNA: TGTGCCAGTAGTACGGAGCCGGGTGAAAAACTGTTTTTT.

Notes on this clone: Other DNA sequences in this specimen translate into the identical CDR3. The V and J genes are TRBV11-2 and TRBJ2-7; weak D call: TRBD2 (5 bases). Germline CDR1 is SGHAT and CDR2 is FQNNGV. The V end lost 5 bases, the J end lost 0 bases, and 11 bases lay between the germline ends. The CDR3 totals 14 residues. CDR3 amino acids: CASSPQADSYEQYF. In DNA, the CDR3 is TGTGCCAGCAGCCCCCAAGCGGACTCCTACGAGCAGTACTTC.

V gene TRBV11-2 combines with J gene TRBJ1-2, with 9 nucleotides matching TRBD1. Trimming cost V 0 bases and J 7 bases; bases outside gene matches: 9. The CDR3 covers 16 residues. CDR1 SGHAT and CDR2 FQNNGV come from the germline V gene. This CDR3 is CASSLELGQGWAGYTF. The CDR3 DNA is TGTGCCAGCAGCTTAGAACTGGGACAGGGTTGGGCTGGCTACACCTTC.

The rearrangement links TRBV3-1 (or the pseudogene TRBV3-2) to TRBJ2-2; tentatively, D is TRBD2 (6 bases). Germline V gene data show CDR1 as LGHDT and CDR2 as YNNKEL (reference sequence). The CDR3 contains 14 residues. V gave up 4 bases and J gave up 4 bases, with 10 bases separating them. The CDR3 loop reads CASSRKGGTGELFF. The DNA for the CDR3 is TGTGCCAGCAGCCGAAAGGGAGGCACCGGGGAGCTGTTTTTT.

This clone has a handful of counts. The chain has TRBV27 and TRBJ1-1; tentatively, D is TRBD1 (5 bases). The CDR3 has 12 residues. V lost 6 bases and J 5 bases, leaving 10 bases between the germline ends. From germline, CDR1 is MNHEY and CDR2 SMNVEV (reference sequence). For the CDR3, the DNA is TGTGCCAGCAGAATGGGGGGGACTGAAGCTTTCTTT. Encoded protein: CASRMGGTEAFF.

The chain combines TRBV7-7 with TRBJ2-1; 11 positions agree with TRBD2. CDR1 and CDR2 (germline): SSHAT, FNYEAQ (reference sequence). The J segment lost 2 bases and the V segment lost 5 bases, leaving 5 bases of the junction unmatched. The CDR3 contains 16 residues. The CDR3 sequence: CASSPTSGTTYNEQFF. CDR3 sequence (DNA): TGTGCCAGCAGCCCGACTAGCGGGACTACCTACAATGAGCAGTTCTTC.

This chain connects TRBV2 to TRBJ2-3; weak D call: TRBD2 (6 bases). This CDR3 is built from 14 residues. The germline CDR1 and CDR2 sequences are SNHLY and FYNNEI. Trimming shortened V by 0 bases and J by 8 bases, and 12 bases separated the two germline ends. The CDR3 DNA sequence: TGTGCCAGCAGTGAAGCGGTAGCCGGGGGTACGCAGTATTTT. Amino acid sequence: CASSEAVAGGTQYF.

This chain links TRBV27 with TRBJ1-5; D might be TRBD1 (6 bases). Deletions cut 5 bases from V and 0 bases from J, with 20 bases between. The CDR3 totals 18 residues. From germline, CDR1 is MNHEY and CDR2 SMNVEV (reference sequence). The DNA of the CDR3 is TGTGCCAGCAGTCCGCTATCGGGACACCGCTATAGCAATCAGCCCCAGCATTTT. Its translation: CASSPLSGHRYSNQPQHF.

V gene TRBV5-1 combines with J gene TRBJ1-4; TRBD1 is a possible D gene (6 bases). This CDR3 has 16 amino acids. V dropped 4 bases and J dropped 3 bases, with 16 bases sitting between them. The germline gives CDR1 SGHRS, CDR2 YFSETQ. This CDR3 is CASSEGDRYPNEKLFF. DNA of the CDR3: TGCGCCAGCAGCGAAGGAGACAGGTATCCTAATGAAAAACTGTTTTTT. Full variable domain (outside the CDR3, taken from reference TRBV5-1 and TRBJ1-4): KAGVTQTPRYLIKTRGQQVTLSCSPISGHRSVSWYQQTPGQGLQFLFEYFSETQRNKGNFPGRFSGRQFSNSRSEMNVSTLELGDSALYLCASSEGDRYPNEKLFFGSGTQLSVL.

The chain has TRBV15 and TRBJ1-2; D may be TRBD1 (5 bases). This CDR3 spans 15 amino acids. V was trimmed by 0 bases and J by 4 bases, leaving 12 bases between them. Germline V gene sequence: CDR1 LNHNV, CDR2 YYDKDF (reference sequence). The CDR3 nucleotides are TGTGCCACCAGCAGAGACCGGGGGATATTCTATGGCTACACCTTC. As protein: CATSRDRGIFYGYTF.

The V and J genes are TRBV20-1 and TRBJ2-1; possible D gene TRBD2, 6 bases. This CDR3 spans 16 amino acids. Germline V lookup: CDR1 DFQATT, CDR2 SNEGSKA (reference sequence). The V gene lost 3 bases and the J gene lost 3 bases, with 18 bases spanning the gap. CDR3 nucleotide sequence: TGCAGTGCTAGTGGTGCTACGGGACTCCTCTACAATGAGCAGTTCTTC. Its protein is CSASGATGLLYNEQFF.

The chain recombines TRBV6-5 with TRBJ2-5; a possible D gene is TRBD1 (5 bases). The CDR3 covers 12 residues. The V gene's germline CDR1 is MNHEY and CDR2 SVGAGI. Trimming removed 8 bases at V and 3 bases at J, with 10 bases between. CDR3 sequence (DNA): TGTGCCAGCGGCAGGGTTAAAGAGACCCAGTACTTC. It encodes CASGRVKETQYF.

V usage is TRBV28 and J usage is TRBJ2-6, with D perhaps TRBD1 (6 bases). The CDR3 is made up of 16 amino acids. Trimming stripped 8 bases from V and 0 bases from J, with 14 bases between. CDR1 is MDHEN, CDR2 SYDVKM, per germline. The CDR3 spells CASHRDTYSGANVLTF. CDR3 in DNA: TGTGCCAGCCATCGGGACACCTACTCTGGGGCCAACGTCCTGACTTTC.

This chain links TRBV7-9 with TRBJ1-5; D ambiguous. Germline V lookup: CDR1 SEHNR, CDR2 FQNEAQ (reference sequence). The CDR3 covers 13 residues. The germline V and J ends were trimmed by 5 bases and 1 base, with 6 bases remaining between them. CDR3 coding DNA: TGTGCCAGCAGCGCGAACAGCAATCAGCCCCAGCATTTT. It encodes CASSANSNQPQHF.

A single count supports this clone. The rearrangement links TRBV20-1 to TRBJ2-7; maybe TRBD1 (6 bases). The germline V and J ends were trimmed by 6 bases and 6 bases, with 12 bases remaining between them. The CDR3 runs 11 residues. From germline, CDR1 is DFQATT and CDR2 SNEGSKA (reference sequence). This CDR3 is CSAGEQGEQYF. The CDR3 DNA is TGCAGTGCCGGGGAACAGGGCGAGCAGTACTTC.

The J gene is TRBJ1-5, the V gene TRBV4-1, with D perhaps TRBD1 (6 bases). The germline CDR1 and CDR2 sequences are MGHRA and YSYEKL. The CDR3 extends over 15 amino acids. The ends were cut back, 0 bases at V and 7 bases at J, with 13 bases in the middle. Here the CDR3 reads CASSQDWGGRQPQHF. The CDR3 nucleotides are TGCGCCAGCAGCCAAGATTGGGGGGGCCGCCAGCCCCAGCATTTT.

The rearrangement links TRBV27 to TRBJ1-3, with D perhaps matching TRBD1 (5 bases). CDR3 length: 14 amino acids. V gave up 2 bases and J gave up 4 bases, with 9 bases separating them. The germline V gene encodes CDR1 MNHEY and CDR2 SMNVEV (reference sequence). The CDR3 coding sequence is TGTGCCAGCAGTTTAGGGGGGTTAGGAAACACCATATATTTT. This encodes CASSLGGLGNTIYF.

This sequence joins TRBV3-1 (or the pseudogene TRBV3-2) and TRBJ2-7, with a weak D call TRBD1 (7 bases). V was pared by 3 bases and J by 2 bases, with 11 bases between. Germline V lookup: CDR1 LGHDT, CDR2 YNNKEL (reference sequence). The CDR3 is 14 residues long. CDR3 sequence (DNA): TGTGCCAGCAGCCAGCGGGACAGTACCTACGAGCAGTACTTC. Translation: CASSQRDSTYEQYF.

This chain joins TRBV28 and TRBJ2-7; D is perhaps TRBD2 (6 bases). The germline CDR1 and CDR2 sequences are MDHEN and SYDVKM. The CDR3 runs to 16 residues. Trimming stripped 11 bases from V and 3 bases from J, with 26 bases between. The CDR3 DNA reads TGTGCCGGCCTAAAGGGAGATAGCGGCTTTTTCTACGAGCAGTACTTC. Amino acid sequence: CAGLKGDSGFFYEQYF.

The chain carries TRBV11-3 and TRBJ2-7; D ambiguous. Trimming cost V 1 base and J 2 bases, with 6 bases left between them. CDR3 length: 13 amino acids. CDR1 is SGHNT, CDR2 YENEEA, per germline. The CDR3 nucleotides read TGTGCCAGCAGCTTAGGTAGAACCTACGAGCAGTACTTC. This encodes CASSLGRTYEQYF.

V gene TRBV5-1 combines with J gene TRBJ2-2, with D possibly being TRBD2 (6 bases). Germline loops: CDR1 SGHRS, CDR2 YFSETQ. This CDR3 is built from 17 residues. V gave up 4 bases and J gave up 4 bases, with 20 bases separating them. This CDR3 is CASSPQPGSTSTGELFF. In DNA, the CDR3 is TGCGCCAGCAGCCCCCAGCCCGGGAGCACAAGCACCGGGGAGCTGTTTTTT.

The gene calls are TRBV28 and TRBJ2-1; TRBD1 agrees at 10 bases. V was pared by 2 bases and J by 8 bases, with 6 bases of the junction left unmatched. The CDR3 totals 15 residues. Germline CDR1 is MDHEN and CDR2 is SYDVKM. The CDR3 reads CASSLRQGAQDEQFF. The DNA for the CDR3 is TGTGCCAGCAGTTTACGACAGGGGGCGCAGGATGAGCAGTTCTTC.

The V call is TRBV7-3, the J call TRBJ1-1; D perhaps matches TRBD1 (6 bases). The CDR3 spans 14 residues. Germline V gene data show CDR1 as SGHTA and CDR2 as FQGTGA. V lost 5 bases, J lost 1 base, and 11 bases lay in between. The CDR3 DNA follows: TGTGCCAGCAGCCTCGGACAGTCGAACACTGAAGCTTTCTTT. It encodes CASSLGQSNTEAFF.